The text below deals with one TCR beta chain. Its specificity is not known. The CDR3 spans 15 residues. The germline V and J ends were trimmed by 0 bases and 0 bases, with 9 bases remaining between them. Germline V lookup: CDR1 DFQATT, CDR2 SNEGSKA (reference sequence). A second about 6 to 12 cycle PCR used barcoded and J-beta primers. TCRdb re-analysed the 5' RACE reads in MiXCR, keeping a single row per CDR3 protein. The sample has fewer than 650,000 distinct CDR3 sequences; about a quarter are singletons. These data belong to a study of blood T cells in healthy people across ages. Regarding the study as a whole: Unsorted PBMCs prevented conclusive naive versus antigen-experienced comparison.

These data also formed part of another study, on T cells of mothers and their children. That paper adds: Three mothers and their six children, all healthy Caucasians, donated. The shaping of TCR recombination output by thymic selection is similar in related and unrelated pairs. Mother-child pairs who were related displayed a slightly higher overlap than unrelated pairs, a difference that was non-significant.

The TCR comes from a boy aged 2 to 9 in good health. The J gene is TRBJ1-3, the V gene TRBV20-1; D not resolved. Sample: blood. CDR3 in DNA: TGCAGTGCTAGAGATGGCGGGTCCTCTGGAAACACCATATATTTT. Translating it yields CSARDGGSSGNTIYF.